Reported below is one TCR beta chain. Antigen unknown. This record comes from a study of T cell responses to AZD1222 COVID-19 vaccine. Findings and caveats of the study: An increase in Spike-specific TCR breadth and depth was observed after two AZD1222 doses. Among vaccine-associated CD4 TCRs, coverage spanned spike, with dominance at 160-218 and 743-854. Donors were largely white British and mainly female; clonal diversity was possibly underestimated.

This table comes from immunoSEQ multiplex PCR, and its TCRdb copy is limited to in-frame clones, with some not included. The sample shows about 150,000 clones, over 70% of them seen only once. The length of the CDR3 is 13 residues. V lost 5 bases and J lost 3; bases outside the gene matches: 3. Germline loops: CDR1 SNHLY, CDR2 FYNNEI. The V gene is TRBV2, the J gene TRBJ1-2; TRBD1 agrees at 7 bases. The receptor was isolated from an adult who received the AZD1222 COVID-19 vaccine. Sequencing was performed on peripheral blood, taken 28 days after the second AZD1222 dose. CDR3 region: CASSKGADYGYTF. The CDR3 DNA is TGTGCCAGCAGTAAGGGGGCCGACTATGGCTACACCTTC.